This TCR beta chain emerged from a study of blood T cell repertoires in COVID-19. Study context: The United States, Italy and Spain supplied acute and convalescent COVID-19 samples.

Using immunoSEQ multiplex PCR, the repertoire was profiled, and TCRdb retains in-frame clones only, with some absent. The data show approximately 200,000 clones, roughly 87% seen once. Germline trimming cut 3 bases from V and 4 bases from J; bases unmatched to any gene: 4. Germline assignment: CDR1 SGHTS and CDR2 YDEGEE. The CDR3 is 15 residues long. This receptor was obtained from a woman in her twenties or thirties who had recovered from COVID-19. The chain couples TRBV5-8 to TRBJ1-6, with 7 bases that match TRBD1. Sequencing was done on a sample of PBMCs or T cells enriched from blood (not recorded which). The CDR3 region is CASSSGTAYNSPLHF. In DNA, the CDR3 is TGTGCCAGCAGCTCCGGGACAGCTTATAATTCACCCCTCCACTTT.